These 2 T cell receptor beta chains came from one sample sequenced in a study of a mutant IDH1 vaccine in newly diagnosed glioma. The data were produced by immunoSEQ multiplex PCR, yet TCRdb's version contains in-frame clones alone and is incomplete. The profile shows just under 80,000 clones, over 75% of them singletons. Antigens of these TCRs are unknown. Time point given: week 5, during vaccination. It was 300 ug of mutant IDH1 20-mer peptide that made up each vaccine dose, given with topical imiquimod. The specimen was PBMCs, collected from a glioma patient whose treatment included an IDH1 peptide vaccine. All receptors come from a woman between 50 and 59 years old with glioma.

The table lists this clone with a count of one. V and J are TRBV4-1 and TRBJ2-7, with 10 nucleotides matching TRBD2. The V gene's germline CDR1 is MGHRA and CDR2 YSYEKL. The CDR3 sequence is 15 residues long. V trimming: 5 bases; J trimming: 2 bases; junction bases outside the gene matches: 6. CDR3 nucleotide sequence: TGCGCCAGCAGCGTTCTAGCGGGAGCACCCTACGAGCAGTACTTC. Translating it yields CASSVLAGAPYEQYF.

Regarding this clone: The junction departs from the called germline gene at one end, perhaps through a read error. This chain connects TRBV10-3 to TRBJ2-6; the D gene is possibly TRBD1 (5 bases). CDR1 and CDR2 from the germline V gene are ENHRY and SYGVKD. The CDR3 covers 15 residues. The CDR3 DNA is TGTGCCATCAGTGAGTCAAGCTCTGGGGCCAACGTCCCGACTTTC. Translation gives CAISESSSGANVPTF.